These 4 T cell receptor beta chains came from one sample sequenced in a study of regulatory T cells in long-lasting Graves disease. The authors built TCR beta libraries using iRepertoire HTBI primers and Arm-PCR of CDR3 regions. One entry per CDR3 protein results from TCRdb running MiXCR on the multiplex PCR reads. The sample shows under 800,000 distinct CDR3 sequences, less than 20% of them seen only once. Time point: newly diagnosed GD, antithyroid drugs for less than 3 months. PBMCs provided the RNA from which the TCR library was made. Separately, the same data were catalogued under a study of T cells in Graves' hyperthyroidism and ophthalmopathy.

This sample comprised peripheral blood mononuclear cells (PBMCs), obtained at new diagnosis, from a patient treated with antithyroid drugs. These receptors all stem from a woman aged 25 to 39 with Graves disease.

This clonotype was seen repeatedly, ten times or more. This chain uses TRBV6-1 with TRBJ1-2; D gene uncertain. V shed 5 bases and J shed 6 bases, with 16 bases lying between them. CDR3 length: 14 amino acids. Germline V gives CDR1 MNHNS, CDR2 SASEGT. CDR3 bases: TGTGCCAGCAGTAGAACAGCGGCCGAAAATGGCTACACCTTC. The encoded protein is CASSRTAAENGYTF.

In its sample, this clonotype was seen once. Being one base from a much bigger clone, this may be a read error. This rearrangement joins TRBV6-1 to TRBJ1-5; 7 bases are a match to TRBD1. Germline V gene lookup returns CDR1 MNHNS and CDR2 SASEGT. Trimming took 11 bases from V and 15 from J; bases not matched to a gene: 19. The CDR3 has 13 amino acids. CDR3 in DNA: TGTGCCGGCACAGGAGACAGGGTCCAAGTTTGGCATTTT. Translating gives CAGTGDRVQVWHF.

The chain combines TRBV6-5 with TRBJ2-2; the D is unclear. Per germline, CDR1 MNHEY and CDR2 SVGAGI. CDR3 size: 16 residues. Trimming shortened V by 0 bases and J by 3 bases, and 11 bases separated the two germline ends. The CDR3 coding sequence is TGTGCCAGCAGTTACTCGATTCCTCCCTACACCGGGGAGCTGTTTTTT. This translates into CASSYSIPPYTGELFF.

This clonotype came up many times. This sequence joins TRBV20-1 and TRBJ2-3, with D tentatively TRBD1 (7 bases). The CDR3 runs 13 residues. From germline, CDR1 is DFQATT and CDR2 SNEGSKA (reference sequence). V was cut by 4 bases and J by 8 bases, with 16 bases left in between. The CDR3 protein is CSAMTGMGGTQYF. CDR3 in DNA: TGCAGTGCTATGACAGGGATGGGGGGTACGCAGTATTTT.